This T cell receptor (beta chain) was recorded in a study of T cells after yellow fever vaccination. Broader study findings: Booster samples showed a return of most primary-vaccination clones (approximately 96% CD4, around 88% CD8).

TCRdb used MiXCR to reprocess the 5' RACE reads, holding one entry per CDR3 protein. Of hundreds of thousands of distinct CDR3 sequences listed, roughly 14% are singletons. Per the germline V gene, CDR1 is DFQATT and CDR2 is SNEGSKA (reference sequence). V lost 0 bases to trimming and J lost 9 bases; unmatched junction nucleotides: 11. This CDR3 spans 16 amino acids. This clonotype was found a few times. No antigen is known for it. This clonotype was obtained from a man aged 25 to 40 who received the YFV17D yellow fever vaccine. The chain uses TRBV20-1 and TRBJ2-1; 10 bases map to TRBD2. This sample comprised PBMCs, obtained on the day of the yellow fever booster vaccination. The CDR3 is CSARDPASGSISEQFF. In nucleotides, the CDR3 is TGCAGTGCTAGAGATCCTGCTAGCGGGAGTATTAGTGAGCAGTTCTTC.